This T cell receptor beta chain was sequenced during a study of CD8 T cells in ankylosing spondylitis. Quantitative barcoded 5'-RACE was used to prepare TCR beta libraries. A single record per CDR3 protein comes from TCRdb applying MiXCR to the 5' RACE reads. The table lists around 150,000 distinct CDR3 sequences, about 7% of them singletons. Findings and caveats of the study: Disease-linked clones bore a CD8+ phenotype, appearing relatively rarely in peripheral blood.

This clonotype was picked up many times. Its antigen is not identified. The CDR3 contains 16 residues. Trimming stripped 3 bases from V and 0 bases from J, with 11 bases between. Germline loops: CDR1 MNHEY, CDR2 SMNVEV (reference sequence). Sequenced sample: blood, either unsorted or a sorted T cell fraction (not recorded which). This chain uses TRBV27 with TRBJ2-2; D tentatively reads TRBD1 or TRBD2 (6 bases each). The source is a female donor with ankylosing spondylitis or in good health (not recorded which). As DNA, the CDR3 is TGTGCCAGCAGTTTTTCCGGGGGCGCGAACACCGGGGAGCTGTTTTTT. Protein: CASSFSGGANTGELFF.